These T cell receptor beta chains were read from a single sample in a study of T-cell memory formation after mild COVID-19. Via MiXCR, TCRdb re-called the 5' RACE reads, giving one row per CDR3 protein. The repertoire holds hundreds of thousands of distinct CDR3 sequences, with about a sixth as singletons. Sequenced: PBMCs or a T cell subset sorted from them (not recorded which). The receptors derive from a man between 18 and 35 years old who had mild COVID-19 (a few samples of this study predate the infection). Cell type and time point are not known. CDR3s include the opening cysteine and the closing phenylalanine or tryptophan. Fields, in order: V gene, clone size, D gene, J gene, CDR3 protein, CDR3 DNA. A D gene is named only where the DNA matches it firmly. The size of a clone is reported for some rows only, either as once, few or many, or as a class for expanded clones.

>TRBV7-9|NA|NA|TRBJ1-1
CASSLRTGSPPQKAFF
TGTGCCAGCAGTCTTCGGACTGGGTCGCCCCCACAAAAAGCTTTCTTT
>TRBV11-2|NA|NA|TRBJ2-2
CASSYRRDRNTGELFF
TGTGCCAGCAGCTACCGCCGTGACAGAAACACCGGGGAGCTGTTTTTT
>TRBV2|few|NA|TRBJ2-2
CASRRGWTGELFF
TGTGCCAGCCGTCGAGGGTGGACCGGGGAGCTGTTTTTT
>TRBV7-3|many|NA|TRBJ2-3
CASSPHNTDTQYF
TGTGCCAGCAGCCCCCACAACACAGATACGCAGTATTTT
>TRBV7-2|many|TRBD2|TRBJ2-3
CASSLEATSGAQYF
TGTGCCAGCAGCTTAGAGGCTACTAGCGGGGCGCAGTATTTT
>TRBV3-1|NA|NA|TRBJ1-1
CASSSGHNTEAFF
TGTGCCAGCAGCAGTGGGCATAACACTGAAGCTTTCTTT
>TRBV7-2|NA|TRBD1|TRBJ1-3
CASSPTGGVRLNTIYF
TGTGCCAGCAGCCCAACAGGGGGCGTAAGATTGAACACCATATATTTT
>TRBV7-9|few|NA|TRBJ1-5
CASSDGRTGNQPQHF
TGTGCCAGCAGCGATGGGAGGACCGGCAATCAGCCCCAGCATTTT
>TRBV4-1|NA|NA|TRBJ2-3
CASSHDGGADTQYF
TGCGCCAGCAGCCACGACGGAGGGGCAGATACGCAGTATTTT
>TRBV5-1|many|TRBD1|TRBJ2-3
CASSYNRGRGDTQYF
TGCGCCAGCAGCTATAACAGGGGCCGAGGGGATACGCAGTATTTT
>TRBV6-6|NA|NA|TRBJ1-1
CASSWVLPRAYTEAFF
TGTGCCAGCAGTTGGGTACTCCCGCGGGCGTACACTGAAGCTTTCTTT
>TRBV7-3|few|NA|TRBJ1-2
CASSSDPSTGGYTF
TGTGCCAGCAGCTCCGATCCATCAACGGGAGGCTACACCTTC
>TRBV7-9|few|NA|TRBJ1-2
CASSLGQNNYGYTF
TGTGCCAGCAGCTTAGGGCAGAACAACTATGGCTACACCTTC
>TRBV14|few|NA|TRBJ2-3
CASSQPVFGADTQYF
TGTGCCAGCAGCCAGCCTGTATTCGGGGCAGATACGCAGTATTTT
>TRBV9|NA|TRBD2|TRBJ2-3
CASSVSGGVDTQYF
TGTGCCAGCAGCGTGAGCGGGGGGGTAGATACGCAGTATTTT
>TRBV12-3/TRBV12-4|many|TRBD1|TRBJ1-4
CASSLQGATNEKLFF
TGTGCCAGCAGTTTACAGGGGGCTACTAATGAAAAACTGTTTTTT
>TRBV2|few|NA|TRBJ2-5
CASSELYGTQYF
TGTGCCAGCAGTGAACTTTACGGGACCCAGTACTTC
>TRBV14|few|NA|TRBJ2-7
CASKWGTSYEQYF
TGTGCCAGCAAATGGGGGACGTCCTACGAGCAGTACTTC
>TRBV7-2|NA|NA|TRBJ2-3
CASSPPVTDTQYF
TGTGCCAGCAGCCCCCCGGTCACAGATACGCAGTATTTT
>TRBV12-3/TRBV12-4|many|NA|TRBJ2-7
CASSLVDTYEQYF
TGTGCCAGCAGTTTAGTGGACACCTACGAGCAGTACTTC
>TRBV7-2|once|NA|TRBJ2-5
CASSLGGAWEETQYF
TGTGCCAGCAGCTTAGGAGGGGCGTGGGAAGAGACCCAGTACTTC
>TRBV24-1|few|NA|TRBJ2-1
CATSGQVYNEQFF
TGTGCCACCAGTGGTCAGGTCTACAATGAGCAGTTCTTC
>TRBV27|NA|NA|TRBJ2-7
CASSLGITAYEQYF
TGTGCCAGCAGTTTAGGTATTACGGCCTACGAGCAGTACTTC
>TRBV2|NA|NA|TRBJ1-4
CASSGRQPTTNEKLFF
TGTGCCAGCAGTGGACGACAGCCTACAACTAATGAAAAACTGTTTTTT
>TRBV6-2/TRBV6-3|few|NA|TRBJ2-7
CASSYSGLEQYF
TGTGCCAGCAGTTATTCGGGGTTGGAGCAGTACTTC
>TRBV20-1|NA|NA|TRBJ1-1
CSAPLRGYEAFF
TGCAGTGCCCCCCTTAGGGGGTATGAAGCTTTCTTT
>TRBV7-3|NA|NA|TRBJ2-1
CASSLLEAGEQFF
TGTGCCAGCAGCTTACTCGAGGCCGGGGAGCAGTTCTTC
>TRBV11-1|NA|TRBD1|TRBJ1-1
CASSFAGTANTEAFF
TGTGCCAGCAGCTTCGCCGGGACAGCGAACACTGAAGCTTTCTTT
>TRBV20-1|few|TRBD1|TRBJ1-2
CSARDTWTGGPRNYGYTF
TGCAGTGCTAGAGATACCTGGACAGGGGGGCCGAGGAACTATGGCTACACCTTC
>TRBV5-1|NA|TRBD2|TRBJ2-1
CASSPLLAGGHNEQFF
TGCGCCAGCAGCCCTCTCCTAGCGGGCGGACACAATGAGCAGTTCTTC
>TRBV5-1|NA|NA|TRBJ1-2
CASSPSPFSGEGYTF
TGCGCCAGCAGCCCCAGCCCCTTCTCCGGGGAAGGCTACACCTTC
>TRBV28|NA|NA|TRBJ1-5
CASTHGADSNQPQHF
TGTGCCAGCACCCACGGGGCGGATAGCAATCAGCCCCAGCATTTT
>TRBV7-8|few|NA|TRBJ1-6
CASSRPWGGGGNSPLHF
TGTGCCAGCAGCCGACCCTGGGGGGGTGGAGGGAATTCACCCCTCCACTTT
>TRBV9|NA|NA|TRBJ1-1
CASSVSIGDTEAFF
TGTGCCAGCAGCGTATCAATTGGGGACACTGAAGCTTTCTTT
>TRBV6-2/TRBV6-3|few|TRBD1|TRBJ2-3
CASSRTGATQYF
TGTGCCAGCAGCCGGACAGGCGCTACGCAGTATTTT
>TRBV10-3|NA|NA|TRBJ2-5
CAISESSRTQYF
TGTGCCATCAGTGAGTCGTCCCGGACCCAGTACTTC
>TRBV5-1|medium-sized|NA|TRBJ2-3
CASSFTDTQYF
TGTGCCAGCAGCTTTACAGATACGCAGTATTTT
>TRBV5-1|many|TRBD2|TRBJ2-1
CASSLAAGGPVHEQFF
TGCGCCAGCAGCTTGGCCGCGGGGGGGCCGGTGCACGAGCAGTTCTTC
>TRBV5-1|NA|NA|TRBJ2-2
CASSPTTVTTGELFF
TGCGCCAGCAGCCCTACCACAGTGACAACCGGGGAGCTGTTTTTT
>TRBV5-1|NA|NA|TRBJ1-2
CASGYSSGDGYTF
TGCGCCAGCGGTTACTCTTCAGGGGATGGCTACACCTTC
>TRBV6-2/TRBV6-3|NA|TRBD1|TRBJ2-7
CASSSGQGAPYEQYF
TGTGCCAGCAGTTCCGGACAGGGGGCACCGTACGAGCAGTACTTC
>TRBV6-5|few|NA|TRBJ2-1
CASSSRTGHNEQFF
TGTGCCAGCAGTTCCAGGACGGGACACAATGAGCAGTTCTTC
>TRBV19|few|NA|TRBJ2-1
CASSSPWASRGSYNEQFF
TGTGCCAGTAGTAGCCCCTGGGCTAGTCGAGGGTCCTACAATGAGCAGTTCTTC
>TRBV27|few|NA|TRBJ1-3
CASKGWSSGNTIYF
TGTGCCAGCAAGGGGTGGAGCTCTGGAAACACCATATATTTT
>TRBV20-1|many|TRBD2|TRBJ2-1
CSAYLAGFNEQFF
TGCAGTGCCTACCTAGCGGGGTTCAATGAGCAGTTCTTC
>TRBV20-1|few|NA|TRBJ2-6
CSARLPGGANVLTF
TGCAGTGCTAGACTGCCAGGTGGGGCCAACGTCCTGACTTTC
>TRBV20-1|many|NA|TRBJ1-1
CSARQMNTEAFF
TGCAGTGCTAGACAGATGAACACTGAAGCTTTCTTT
>TRBV29-1|few|TRBD1|TRBJ1-1
CSVEDRGQEAFF
TGCAGCGTTGAAGATCGGGGACAGGAAGCTTTCTTT
>TRBV7-8|NA|NA|TRBJ2-2
CASSSKAGTGELFF
TGTGCCAGCAGCTCTAAGGCCGGTACCGGGGAGCTGTTTTTT
>TRBV12-3/TRBV12-4|NA|NA|TRBJ2-3
CASSFGGRPDF
TGTGCCAGCAGTTTCGGGGGGCGCCCGGATTTT
>TRBV2|NA|NA|TRBJ2-1
CASSREGFNEQFF
TGTGCCAGCAGTCGAGAGGGGTTCAATGAGCAGTTCTTC
>TRBV6-1|NA|NA|TRBJ1-2
CASSGGPFVNYGYTF
TGTGCCAGCAGTGGGGGACCGTTCGTTAACTATGGCTACACCTTC
>TRBV6-2/TRBV6-3|NA|NA|TRBJ2-5
CASSYSLRDTQYF
TGTGCCAGCAGTTACTCCCTTCGGGACACCCAGTACTTC
>TRBV7-6|NA|NA|TRBJ2-1
CASSPGQRYNEQFF
TGTGCCAGCAGCCCCGGGCAGCGCTACAATGAGCAGTTCTTC
>TRBV6-5|NA|NA|TRBJ2-3
CASSNRLDTQYF
TGTGCCAGCAGCAACAGGCTTGATACGCAGTATTTT